A single sample is the source of the 8 T cell receptor beta chains below, sequenced in a study of Ad26.COV2.S vaccination and SARS-CoV-2 variants (dated by TCRdb to the early 2020s). To prepare the library, the immunoSEQ multiplex PCR assay was applied. TCRdb took this table from immuneACCESS and kept in-frame rearrangements with V and J called. Such tables lack part of the clones; where checked against another copy, unresolved V genes explain under half of the gap, and the rest is unexplained. For this sample there are more than 150,000 clones; around nine tenths appear just once. Jointly, the top ten make up 5.9% of the sample. Explained via the paper, the time point label denotes: individuals recovered from natural SARS-CoV-2 infection. The sequenced sample was peripheral blood, obtained after recovery from COVID-19. Every receptor here comes from a human donor who had recovered from COVID-19.

This sequence joins TRBV27 and TRBJ2-1, with D possibly TRBD2 on 6 matching bases. The CDR3 contains 12 residues. V gave up 2 bases and J gave up 7 bases, with 6 bases separating them. Germline V lookup: CDR1 MNHEY, CDR2 SMNVEV (reference sequence). CDR3 sequence reads: CASSLGGNEQFF. CDR3 nucleotides: TGTGCCAGCAGTTTAGGAGGGAATGAGCAGTTCTTC.

This clone has just a few counts. The gene calls are TRBV28 and TRBJ2-2; D is ambiguous. The CDR3 spans 14 residues. The germline V gene has CDR1 MDHEN and CDR2 SYDVKM. Trimming stripped 3 bases from V and 4 bases from J, with 9 bases between. As DNA, the CDR3 is TGTGCCAGCAGTTTGGGCAGGCGCACCGGGGAGCTGTTTTTT. Its translation: CASSLGRRTGELFF. The full variable domain, completed using reference TRBV28 and TRBJ2-2, is DVKVTQSSRYLVKRTGEKVFLECVQDMDHENMFWYRQDPGLGLRLIYFSYDVKMKEKGDIPEGYSVSREKKERFSLILESASTNQTSMYLCASSLGRRTGELFFGEGSRLTVL.

To note about this clone: An end of the junction does not agree with germline; a read error may underlie this. V gene TRBV7-9 combines with J gene TRBJ2-6; D not certain. Germline-derived CDR1 and CDR2 are SEHNR and FQNEAQ (reference sequence). The CDR3 covers 14 residues. CDR3 nucleotides: TGTGCCAGCACCTTAAGCTCTGGGGCCAACGTCCTGACTTTC. Amino acid sequence: CASTLSSGANVLTF. The full variable domain, with the rest looked up from reference TRBV7-9 and TRBJ2-6, is DTGVSQNPRHKITKRGQNVTFRCDPISEHNRLYWYRQTLGQGPEFLTYFQNEAQLEKSRLLSDRFSAERPKGSFSTLEIQRTEQGDSAMYLCASTLSSGANVLTFGAGSRLTVL.

The genes are TRBV5-1 and TRBJ1-1; 7 nucleotides align to TRBD1. Trimming removed 0 bases from V and 1 base from J; junction bases left unmatched: 6. There are 16 residues in the CDR3. The germline gives CDR1 SGHRS, CDR2 YFSETQ. CDR3 DNA sequence: TGCGCCAGCAGCTTGGTTAGGGGGCAACAGAACACTGAAGCTTTCTTT. It yields the protein CASSLVRGQQNTEAFF.

The chain combines TRBV12-3 or TRBV12-4 with TRBJ2-3, with D possibly being TRBD1 (5 bases). CDR3 length: 11 residues. Trimming stripped 6 bases from V and 11 bases from J, with 12 bases between. CDR3 loop: CASSVGARQYF. The CDR3 DNA reads TGTGCCAGCAGCGTTGGGGCCAGGCAGTATTTT.

The chain carries TRBV2 and TRBJ1-2; D unclear. The CDR3 is made up of 13 amino acids. Trimming took off 5 bases at V and 1 base at J, with 8 bases between the two ends. Per the germline V gene, CDR1 is SNHLY and CDR2 is FYNNEI. CDR3: CASSQTLNYGYTF. The CDR3 DNA follows: TGTGCCAGCAGTCAGACTCTTAACTATGGCTACACCTTC.

The chain couples TRBV19 to TRBJ2-7; D gene ambiguous. Trimming removed 6 bases at V and 4 bases at J, with 10 bases between. The germline V gene has CDR1 LNHDA and CDR2 SQIVND (reference sequence). The length of the CDR3 is 12 residues. CDR3 sequence: CASSPGRYEQYF. DNA of the CDR3: TGTGCCAGTAGCCCCGGGCGATACGAGCAGTACTTC. The full variable domain, completed using reference TRBV19 and TRBJ2-7, is DGGITQSPKYLFRKEGQNVTLSCEQNLNHDAMYWYRQDPGQGLRLIYYSQIVNDFQKGDIAEGYSVSREKKESFPLTVTSAQKNPTAFYLCASSPGRYEQYFGPGTRLTVT.

The rearrangement links TRBV12-3 or TRBV12-4 to TRBJ1-2; 7 nucleotides agree with TRBD1. V lost 4 bases to trimming and J lost 8 bases; unmatched junction nucleotides: 7. The CDR3 length is 13 residues. CDR3 in DNA: TGTGCCAGCAGTTCCACAGGGGTTGGGGGCTACACCTTC. Translating gives CASSSTGVGGYTF.